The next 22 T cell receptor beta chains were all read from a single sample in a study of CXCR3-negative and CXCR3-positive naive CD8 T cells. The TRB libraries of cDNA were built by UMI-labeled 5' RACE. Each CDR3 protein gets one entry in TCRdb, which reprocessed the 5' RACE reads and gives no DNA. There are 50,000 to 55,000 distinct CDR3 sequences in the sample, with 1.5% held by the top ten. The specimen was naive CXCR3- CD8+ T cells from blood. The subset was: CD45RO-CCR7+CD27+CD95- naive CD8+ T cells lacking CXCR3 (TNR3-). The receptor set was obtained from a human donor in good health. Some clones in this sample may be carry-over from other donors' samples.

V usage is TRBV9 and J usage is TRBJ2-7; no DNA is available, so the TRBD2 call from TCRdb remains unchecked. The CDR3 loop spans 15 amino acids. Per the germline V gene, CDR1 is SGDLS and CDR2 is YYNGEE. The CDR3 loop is CASSVVAGGSYEQYF.

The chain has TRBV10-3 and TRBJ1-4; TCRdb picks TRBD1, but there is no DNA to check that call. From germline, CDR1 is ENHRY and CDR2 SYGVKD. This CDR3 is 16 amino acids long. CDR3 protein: CAISESGQAANEKLFF.

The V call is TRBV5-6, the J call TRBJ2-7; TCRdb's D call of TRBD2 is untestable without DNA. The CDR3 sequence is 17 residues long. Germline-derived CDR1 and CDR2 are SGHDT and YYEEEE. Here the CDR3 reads CASSSVVASRALYEQYF.

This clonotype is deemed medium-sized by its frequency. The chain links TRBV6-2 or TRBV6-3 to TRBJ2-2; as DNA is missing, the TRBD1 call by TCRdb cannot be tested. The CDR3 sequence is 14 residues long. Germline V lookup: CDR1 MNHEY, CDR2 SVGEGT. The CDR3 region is CASSRDIATGELFF.

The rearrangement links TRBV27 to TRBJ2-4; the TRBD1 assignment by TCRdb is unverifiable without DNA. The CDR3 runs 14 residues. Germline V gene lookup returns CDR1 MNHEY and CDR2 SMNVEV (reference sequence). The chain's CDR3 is CASAFSGQGDIQYF.

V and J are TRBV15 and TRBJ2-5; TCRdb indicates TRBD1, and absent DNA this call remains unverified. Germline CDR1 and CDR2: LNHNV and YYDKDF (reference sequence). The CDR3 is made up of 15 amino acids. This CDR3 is CATSVPGGGGETQYF. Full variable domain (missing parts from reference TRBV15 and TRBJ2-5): DAMVIQNPRYQVTQFGKPVTLSCSQTLNHNVMYWYQQKSSQAPKLLFHYYDKDFNNEADTPDNFQSRRPNTSFCFLDIRSPGLGDTAMYLCATSVPGGGGETQYFGPGTRLLVL.

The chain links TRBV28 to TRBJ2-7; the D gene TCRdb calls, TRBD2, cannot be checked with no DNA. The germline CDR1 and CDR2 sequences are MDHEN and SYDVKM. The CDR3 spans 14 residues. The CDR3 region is CASGGEGVGYEQYF.

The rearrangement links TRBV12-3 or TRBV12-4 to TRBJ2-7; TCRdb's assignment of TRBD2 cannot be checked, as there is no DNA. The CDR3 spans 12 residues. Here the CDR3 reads CASRSGGNEQYF.

The CDR3 here is CAGSERASTDTQYF. This chain uses TRBV10-3 with TRBJ2-3. Germline loops: CDR1 ENHRY, CDR2 SYGVKD. The CDR3 consists of 14 residues.

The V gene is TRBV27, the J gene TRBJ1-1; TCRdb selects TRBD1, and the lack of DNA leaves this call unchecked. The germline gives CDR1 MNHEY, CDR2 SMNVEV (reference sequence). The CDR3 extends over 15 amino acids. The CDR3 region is CASRSPGGSETEAFF.

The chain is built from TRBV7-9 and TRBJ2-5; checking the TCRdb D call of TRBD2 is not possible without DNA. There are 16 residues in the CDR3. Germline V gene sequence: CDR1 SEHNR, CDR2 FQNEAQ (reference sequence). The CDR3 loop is CASTYLGGAGAETQYF. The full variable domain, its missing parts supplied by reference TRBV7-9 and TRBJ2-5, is DTGVSQNPRHKITKRGQNVTFRCDPISEHNRLYWYRQTLGQGPEFLTYFQNEAQLEKSRLLSDRFSAERPKGSFSTLEIQRTEQGDSAMYLCASTYLGGAGAETQYFGPGTRLLVL.

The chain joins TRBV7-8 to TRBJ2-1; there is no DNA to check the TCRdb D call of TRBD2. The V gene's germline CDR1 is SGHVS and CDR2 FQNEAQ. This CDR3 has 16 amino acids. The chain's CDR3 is CASSLQGGDSYNEQFF.

CDR3 amino acids: CSASRPPLANYGYTF. This sequence joins TRBV20-1 and TRBJ1-2; there is no DNA to check the TCRdb D call of TRBD1. Germline V gene sequence: CDR1 DFQATT, CDR2 SNEGSKA (reference sequence). The CDR3 consists of 15 residues.

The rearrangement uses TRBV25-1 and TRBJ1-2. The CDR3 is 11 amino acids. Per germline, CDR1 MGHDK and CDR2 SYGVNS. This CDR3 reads CASSEDYGYTF.

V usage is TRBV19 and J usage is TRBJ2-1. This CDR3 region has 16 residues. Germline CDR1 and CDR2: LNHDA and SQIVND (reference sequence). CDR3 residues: CASSILGDNYYNEQFF.

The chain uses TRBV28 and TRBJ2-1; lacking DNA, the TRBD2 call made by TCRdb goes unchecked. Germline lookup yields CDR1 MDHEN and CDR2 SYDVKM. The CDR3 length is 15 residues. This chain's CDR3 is CASSSLAGDYNEQFF.

This CDR3 reads CASSPSGSYYEQYF. The chain links TRBV6-2 or TRBV6-3 to TRBJ2-7; TCRdb picks TRBD2, but there is no DNA to check that call. This CDR3 is built from 14 residues. CDR1 MNHEY and CDR2 SVGEGT come from the germline V gene.

The CDR3 sequence is CASTSPRRRNTGELFF. This sequence joins TRBV7-2 and TRBJ2-2; the TCRdb D gene call, TRBD1, has no DNA to confirm it. This CDR3 contains 16 residues. Germline CDR1 reads SGHTA; CDR2 reads FQGNSA.

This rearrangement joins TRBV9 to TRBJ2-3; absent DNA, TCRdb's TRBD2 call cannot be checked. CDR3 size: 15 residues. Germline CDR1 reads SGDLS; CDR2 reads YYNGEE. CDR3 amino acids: CASSTGTSASDTQYF.

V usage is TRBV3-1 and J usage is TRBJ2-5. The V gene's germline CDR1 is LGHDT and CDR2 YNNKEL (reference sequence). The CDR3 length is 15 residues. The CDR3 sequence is CASSQGVVSKETQYF.

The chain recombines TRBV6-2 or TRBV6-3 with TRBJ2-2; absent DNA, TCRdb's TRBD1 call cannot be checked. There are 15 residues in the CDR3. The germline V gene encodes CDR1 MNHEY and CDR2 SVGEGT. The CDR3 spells CASSYRGQVSGELFF.

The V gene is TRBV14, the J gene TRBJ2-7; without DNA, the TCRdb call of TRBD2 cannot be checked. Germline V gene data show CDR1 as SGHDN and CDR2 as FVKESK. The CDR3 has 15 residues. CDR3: CASSHSGGSSYEQYF.